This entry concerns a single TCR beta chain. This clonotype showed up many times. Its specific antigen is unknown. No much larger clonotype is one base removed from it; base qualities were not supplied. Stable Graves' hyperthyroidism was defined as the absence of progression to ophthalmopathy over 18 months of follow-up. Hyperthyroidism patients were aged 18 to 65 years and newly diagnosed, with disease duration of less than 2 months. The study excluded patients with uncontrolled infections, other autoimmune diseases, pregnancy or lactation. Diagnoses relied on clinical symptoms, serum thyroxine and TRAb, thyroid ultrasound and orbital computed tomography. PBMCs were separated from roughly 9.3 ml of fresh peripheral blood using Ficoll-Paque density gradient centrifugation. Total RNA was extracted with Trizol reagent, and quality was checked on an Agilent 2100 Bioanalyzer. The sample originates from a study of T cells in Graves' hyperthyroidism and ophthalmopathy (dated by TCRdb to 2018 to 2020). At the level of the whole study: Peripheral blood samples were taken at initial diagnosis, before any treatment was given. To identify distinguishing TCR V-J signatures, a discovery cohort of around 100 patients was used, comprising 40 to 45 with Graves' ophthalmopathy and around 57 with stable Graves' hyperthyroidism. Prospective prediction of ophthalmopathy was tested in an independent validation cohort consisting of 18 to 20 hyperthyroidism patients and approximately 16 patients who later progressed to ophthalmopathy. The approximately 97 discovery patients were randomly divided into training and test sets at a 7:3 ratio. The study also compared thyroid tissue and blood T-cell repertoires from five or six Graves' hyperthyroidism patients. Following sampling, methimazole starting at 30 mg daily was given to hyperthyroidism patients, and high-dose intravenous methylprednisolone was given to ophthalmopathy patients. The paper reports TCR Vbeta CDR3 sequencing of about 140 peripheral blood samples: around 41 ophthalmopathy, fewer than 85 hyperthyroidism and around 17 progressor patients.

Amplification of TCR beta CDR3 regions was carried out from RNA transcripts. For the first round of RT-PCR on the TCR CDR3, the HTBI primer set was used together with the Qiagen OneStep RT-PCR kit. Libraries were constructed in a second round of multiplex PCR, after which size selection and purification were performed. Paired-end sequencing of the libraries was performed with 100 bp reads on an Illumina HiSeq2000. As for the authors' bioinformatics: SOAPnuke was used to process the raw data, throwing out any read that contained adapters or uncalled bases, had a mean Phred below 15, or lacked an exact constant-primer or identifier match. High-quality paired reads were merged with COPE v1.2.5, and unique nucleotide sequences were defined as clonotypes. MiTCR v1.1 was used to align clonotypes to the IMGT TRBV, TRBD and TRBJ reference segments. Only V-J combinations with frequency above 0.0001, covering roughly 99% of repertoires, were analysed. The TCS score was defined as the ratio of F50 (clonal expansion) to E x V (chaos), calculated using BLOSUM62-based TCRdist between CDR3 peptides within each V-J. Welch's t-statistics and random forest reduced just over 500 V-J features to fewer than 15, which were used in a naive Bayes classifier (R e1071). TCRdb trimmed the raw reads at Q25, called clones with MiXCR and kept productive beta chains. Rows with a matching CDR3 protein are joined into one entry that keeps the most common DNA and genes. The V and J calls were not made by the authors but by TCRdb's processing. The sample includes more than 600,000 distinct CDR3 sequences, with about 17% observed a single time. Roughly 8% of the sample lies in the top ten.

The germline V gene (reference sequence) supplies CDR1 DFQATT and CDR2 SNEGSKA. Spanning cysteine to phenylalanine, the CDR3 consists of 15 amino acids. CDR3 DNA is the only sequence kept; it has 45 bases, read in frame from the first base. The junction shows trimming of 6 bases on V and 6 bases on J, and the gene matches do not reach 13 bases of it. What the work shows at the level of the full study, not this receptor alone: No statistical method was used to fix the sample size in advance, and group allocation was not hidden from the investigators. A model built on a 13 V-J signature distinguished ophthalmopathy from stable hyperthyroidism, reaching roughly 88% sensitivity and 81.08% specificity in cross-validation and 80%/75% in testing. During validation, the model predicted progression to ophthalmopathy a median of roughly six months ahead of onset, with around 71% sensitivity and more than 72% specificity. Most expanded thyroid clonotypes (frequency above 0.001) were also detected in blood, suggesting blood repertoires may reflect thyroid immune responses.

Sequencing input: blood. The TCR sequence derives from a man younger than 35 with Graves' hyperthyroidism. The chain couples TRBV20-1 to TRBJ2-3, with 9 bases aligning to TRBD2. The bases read TGCAGTGCGTTCCGTAGCGGGAGCCTGCGGGATACGCAGTATTTT. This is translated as CSAFRSGSLRDTQYF.